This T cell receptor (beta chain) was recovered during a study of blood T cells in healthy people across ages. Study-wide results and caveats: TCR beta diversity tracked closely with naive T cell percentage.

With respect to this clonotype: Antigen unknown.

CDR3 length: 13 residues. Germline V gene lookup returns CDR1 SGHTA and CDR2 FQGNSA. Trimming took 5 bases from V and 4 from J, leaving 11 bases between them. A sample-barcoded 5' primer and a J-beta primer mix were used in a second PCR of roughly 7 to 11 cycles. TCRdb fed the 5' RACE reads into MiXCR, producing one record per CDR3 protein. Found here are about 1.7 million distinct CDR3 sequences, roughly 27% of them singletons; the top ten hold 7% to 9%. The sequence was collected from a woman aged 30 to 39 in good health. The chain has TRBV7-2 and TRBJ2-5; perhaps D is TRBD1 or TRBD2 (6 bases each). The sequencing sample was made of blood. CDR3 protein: CASSGRGPETQYF. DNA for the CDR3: TGTGCCAGCAGCGGCCGGGGGCCAGAGACCCAGTACTTC.